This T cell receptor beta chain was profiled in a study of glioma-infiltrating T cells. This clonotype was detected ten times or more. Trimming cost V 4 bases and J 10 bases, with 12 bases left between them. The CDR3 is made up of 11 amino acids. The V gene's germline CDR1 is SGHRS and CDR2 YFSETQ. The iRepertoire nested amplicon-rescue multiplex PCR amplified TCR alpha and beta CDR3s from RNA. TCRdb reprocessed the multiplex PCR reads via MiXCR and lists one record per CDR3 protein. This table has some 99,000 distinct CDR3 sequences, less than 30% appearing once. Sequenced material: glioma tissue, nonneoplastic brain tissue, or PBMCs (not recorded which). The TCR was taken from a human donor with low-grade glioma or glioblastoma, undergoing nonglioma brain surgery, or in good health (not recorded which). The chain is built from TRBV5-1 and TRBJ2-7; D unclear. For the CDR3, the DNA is TGCGCCAGCAGCCCCAACGGCAGACAGTACTTC. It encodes CASSPNGRQYF.